These T cell receptor beta chains were read from a single sample in a study of monozygotic twins with inflammatory bowel disease. With the 5' RACE reads reprocessed, TCRdb shows one record per CDR3 protein and no DNA. Here the sample table reports a few hundred thousand distinct CDR3 sequences. Input material: blood. These receptors all stem from a human donor with ulcerative colitis or Crohn's disease, or a healthy co-twin of an affected twin (not recorded which). Both conserved end residues are part of each CDR3.

TRBV9	TRBJ2-2	CASSPRGRTSGNTGELFF
TRBV2	TRBJ1-5	CASSEVGAFSNQPQHF
TRBV27	TRBJ2-7	CASRPKAYFSYEQYF
TRBV10-2	TRBJ1-1	CASSPDRGTEAFF
TRBV15	TRBJ1-1	CATSFSTRVTEAFF
TRBV9	TRBJ1-3	CASSAQQGQGNTIYF
TRBV20-1	TRBJ2-2	CSAGTTIVRAGELFF
TRBV6-1	TRBJ1-2	CASSPPNREVVSGYTF
TRBV29-1	TRBJ1-3	CSVARQLDGNTIYF
TRBV5-6	TRBJ2-5	CASSLKGVGGAEETQYF
TRBV3-1	TRBJ2-1	CASSQVQGSEQFF
TRBV20-1	TRBJ1-6	CSATRTADNSPLHF
TRBV11-2	TRBJ1-3	CASSPTRVGAGNTIYF
TRBV5-1	TRBJ2-2	CASSPSNGELFF
TRBV6-1	TRBJ2-5	CATRVTGASQETQYF
TRBV20-1	TRBJ1-3	CSASDRGNTIYF
TRBV28	TRBJ2-1	CASRNSGRALFF
TRBV6-5	TRBJ1-4	CASSYSWRDEKLFF
TRBV7-2	TRBJ2-1	CASSLAIAGGPSINEQFF
TRBV5-1	TRBJ2-1	CASSQGPNVLGSYNEQFF
TRBV7-9	TRBJ1-6	CASSIRTYSPLHF
TRBV10-3	TRBJ2-5	CAISDSSGDRGETQYF
TRBV12-3/TRBV12-4	TRBJ1-1	CASSARLGAFF
TRBV7-8	TRBJ2-3	CASSLLVSVTDTQYF
TRBV18	TRBJ1-6	CASSLQVPIETSPLHF
TRBV27	TRBJ2-7	CASSWGTGAGEQYF
TRBV15	TRBJ1-1	CATSRDPGSTEAFF
TRBV18	TRBJ1-1	CASSPGQAANTEAFF
TRBV19	TRBJ2-1	CASSRGVESEQFF
TRBV5-1	TRBJ2-1	CASSLSGRISYNEQFF
TRBV20-1	TRBJ2-3	CSARDWKSTGDTQYF
TRBV10-3	TRBJ2-3	CAISGGGLSDTQYF
TRBV6-1	TRBJ2-3	CASKSELAGFTDTQYF
TRBV5-1	TRBJ2-2	CASSLGTAYHTGELFF
TRBV3-1	TRBJ2-1	CASSLSGTSGNEQFF
TRBV3-1	TRBJ1-2	CASSQEPYGYTF
TRBV5-1	TRBJ2-2	CASSAPLGRTGELFF
TRBV7-2	TRBJ2-7	CASSLDVNGGYEQYF
TRBV5-1	TRBJ2-1	CASSSREGGGSYNEQFF
TRBV29-1	TRBJ2-1	CSGRVGGRAYNEQFF
TRBV9	TRBJ2-7	CASSPVGGTYEQYF
TRBV11-3	TRBJ1-6	CASSVGQNSPLHF
TRBV5-6	TRBJ2-7	CATRVQGYYEQYF
TRBV23-1	TRBJ2-3	CASSLLRHRGTDTQYF
TRBV6-2/TRBV6-3	TRBJ2-4	CASSNARGAKNIQYF
TRBV28	TRBJ2-1	CASRERGKTYNEQFF
TRBV3-1	TRBJ2-1	CASRQGSTGARYNEQFF
TRBV6-5	TRBJ1-1	CASSTGTDTEAFF
TRBV7-2	TRBJ2-3	CASSSTSGTRDTQYF
TRBV5-5	TRBJ2-1	CASSSGDYNEQFF